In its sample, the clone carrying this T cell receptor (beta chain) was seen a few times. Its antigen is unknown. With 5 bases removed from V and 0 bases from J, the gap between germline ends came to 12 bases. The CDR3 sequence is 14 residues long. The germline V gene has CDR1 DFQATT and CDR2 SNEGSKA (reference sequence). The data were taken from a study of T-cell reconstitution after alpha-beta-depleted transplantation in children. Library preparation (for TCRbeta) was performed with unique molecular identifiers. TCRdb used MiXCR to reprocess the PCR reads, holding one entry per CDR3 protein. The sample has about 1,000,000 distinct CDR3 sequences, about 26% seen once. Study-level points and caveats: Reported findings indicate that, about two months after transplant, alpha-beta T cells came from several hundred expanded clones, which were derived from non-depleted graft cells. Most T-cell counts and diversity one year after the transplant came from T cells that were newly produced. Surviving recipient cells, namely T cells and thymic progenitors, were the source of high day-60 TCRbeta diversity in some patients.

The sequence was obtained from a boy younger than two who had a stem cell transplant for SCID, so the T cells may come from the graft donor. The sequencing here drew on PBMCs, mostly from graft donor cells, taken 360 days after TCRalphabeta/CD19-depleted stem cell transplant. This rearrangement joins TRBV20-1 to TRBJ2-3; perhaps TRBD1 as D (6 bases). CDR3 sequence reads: CSAYHRVSTDTQYF. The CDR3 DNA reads TGCAGTGCTTACCACAGGGTTAGCACAGATACGCAGTATTTT.